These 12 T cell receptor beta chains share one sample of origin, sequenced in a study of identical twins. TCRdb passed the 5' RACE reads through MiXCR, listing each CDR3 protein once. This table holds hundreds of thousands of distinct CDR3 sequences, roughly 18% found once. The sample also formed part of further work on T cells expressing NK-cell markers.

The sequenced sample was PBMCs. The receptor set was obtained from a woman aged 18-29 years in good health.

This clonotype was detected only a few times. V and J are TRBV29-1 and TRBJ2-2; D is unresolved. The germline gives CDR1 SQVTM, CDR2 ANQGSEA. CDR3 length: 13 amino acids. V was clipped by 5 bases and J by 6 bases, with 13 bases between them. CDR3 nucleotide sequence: TGCAGCGTTCGGTGGGTTGGTGCCGGGGAGCTGTTTTTT. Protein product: CSVRWVGAGELFF.

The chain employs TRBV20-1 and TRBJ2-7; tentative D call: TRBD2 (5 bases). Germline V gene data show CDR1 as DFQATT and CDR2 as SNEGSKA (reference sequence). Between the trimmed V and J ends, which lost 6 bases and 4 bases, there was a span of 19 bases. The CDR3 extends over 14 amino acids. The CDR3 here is CSAGEGVLAYEQYF. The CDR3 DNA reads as TGCAGTGCGGGCGAGGGAGTCTTGGCTTACGAGCAGTACTTC.

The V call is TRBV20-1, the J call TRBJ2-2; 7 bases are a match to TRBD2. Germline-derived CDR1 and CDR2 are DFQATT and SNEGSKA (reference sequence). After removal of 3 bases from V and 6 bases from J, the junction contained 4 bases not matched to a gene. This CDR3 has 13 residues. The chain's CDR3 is CSARRETPGELFF. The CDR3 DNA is TGCAGTGCTAGGCGGGAGACCCCCGGGGAGCTGTTTTTT.

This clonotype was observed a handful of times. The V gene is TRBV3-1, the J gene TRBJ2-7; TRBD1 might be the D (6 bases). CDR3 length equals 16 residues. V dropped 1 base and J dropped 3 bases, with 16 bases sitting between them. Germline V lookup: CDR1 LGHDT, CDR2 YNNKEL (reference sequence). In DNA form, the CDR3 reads TGTGCCAGCAGCCAAGTGGTAAGGGGGTGGTACTACGAGCAGTACTTC. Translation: CASSQVVRGWYYEQYF.

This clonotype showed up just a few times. The CDR3 sequence is CASSLLSGTVYEQYF. The CDR3 DNA is TGTGCCAGCAGCTTATTATCCGGGACAGTTTACGAGCAGTACTTC. The V gene is TRBV7-2, the J gene TRBJ2-7; the match to TRBD1 covers 7 bases. CDR3 length: 15 amino acids. With V trimmed by 2 bases and J by 4 bases, 8 bases remained unmatched. Germline assignment: CDR1 SGHTA and CDR2 FQGNSA.

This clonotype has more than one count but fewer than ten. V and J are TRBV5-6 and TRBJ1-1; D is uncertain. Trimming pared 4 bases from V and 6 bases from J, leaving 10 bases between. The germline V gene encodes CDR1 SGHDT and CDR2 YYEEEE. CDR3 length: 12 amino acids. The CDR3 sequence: CASSAIRAEAFF. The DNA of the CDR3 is TGTGCCAGCAGCGCTATACGGGCTGAAGCTTTCTTT. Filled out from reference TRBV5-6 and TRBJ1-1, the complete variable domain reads DAGVTQSPTHLIKTRGQQVTLRCSPKSGHDTVSWYQQALGQGPQFIFQYYEEEERQRGNFPDRFSGHQFPNYSSELNVNALLLGDSALYLCASSAIRAEAFFGQGTRLTVV.

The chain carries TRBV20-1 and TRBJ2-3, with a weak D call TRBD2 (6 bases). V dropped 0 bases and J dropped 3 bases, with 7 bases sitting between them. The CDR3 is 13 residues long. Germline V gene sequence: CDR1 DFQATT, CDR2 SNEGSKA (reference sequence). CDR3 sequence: CSAREEGTDTQYF. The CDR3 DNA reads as TGCAGTGCTAGAGAGGAGGGTACAGATACGCAGTATTTT.

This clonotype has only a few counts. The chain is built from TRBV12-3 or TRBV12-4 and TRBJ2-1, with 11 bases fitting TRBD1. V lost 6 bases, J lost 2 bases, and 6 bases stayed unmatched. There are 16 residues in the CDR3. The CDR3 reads CASSLRTGGAYNEQFF. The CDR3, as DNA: TGTGCCAGCAGCCTCAGGACAGGGGGCGCCTACAATGAGCAGTTCTTC.

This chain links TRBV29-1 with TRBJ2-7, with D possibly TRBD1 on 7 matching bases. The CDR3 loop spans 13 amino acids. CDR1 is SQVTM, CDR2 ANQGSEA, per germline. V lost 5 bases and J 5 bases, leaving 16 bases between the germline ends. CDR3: CSVTTGAGHEQYF. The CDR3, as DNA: TGCAGCGTTACTACAGGGGCGGGACACGAGCAGTACTTC.

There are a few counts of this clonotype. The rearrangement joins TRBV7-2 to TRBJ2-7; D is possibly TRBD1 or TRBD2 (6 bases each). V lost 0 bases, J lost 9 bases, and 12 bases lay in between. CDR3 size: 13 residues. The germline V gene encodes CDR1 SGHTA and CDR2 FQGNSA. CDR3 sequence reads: CASSLAPGAAQYF. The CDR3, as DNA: TGTGCCAGCAGCTTAGCGCCGGGGGCAGCGCAGTACTTC.

CDR3 amino acids: CASSYSPYPAGALGEQYF. The CDR3 bases are TGTGCCAGCAGTTACTCCCCGTACCCGGCGGGAGCTTTGGGCGAGCAGTACTTC. V gene TRBV6-5 combines with J gene TRBJ2-7, with TRBD2 matching 7 bases. The CDR3 is made up of 18 amino acids. The V segment lost 0 bases and the J segment 6 bases; nucleotides outside the gene matches: 17. Germline CDR1 and CDR2: MNHEY and SVGAGI.

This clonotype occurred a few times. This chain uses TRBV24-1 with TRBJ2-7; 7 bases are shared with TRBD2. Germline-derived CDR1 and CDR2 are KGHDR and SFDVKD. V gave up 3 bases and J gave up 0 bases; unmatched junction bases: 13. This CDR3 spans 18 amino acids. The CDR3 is CATSDLGLLKASSYEQYF. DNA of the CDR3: TGTGCCACCAGTGATCTGGGACTACTAAAGGCCAGCTCCTACGAGCAGTACTTC.